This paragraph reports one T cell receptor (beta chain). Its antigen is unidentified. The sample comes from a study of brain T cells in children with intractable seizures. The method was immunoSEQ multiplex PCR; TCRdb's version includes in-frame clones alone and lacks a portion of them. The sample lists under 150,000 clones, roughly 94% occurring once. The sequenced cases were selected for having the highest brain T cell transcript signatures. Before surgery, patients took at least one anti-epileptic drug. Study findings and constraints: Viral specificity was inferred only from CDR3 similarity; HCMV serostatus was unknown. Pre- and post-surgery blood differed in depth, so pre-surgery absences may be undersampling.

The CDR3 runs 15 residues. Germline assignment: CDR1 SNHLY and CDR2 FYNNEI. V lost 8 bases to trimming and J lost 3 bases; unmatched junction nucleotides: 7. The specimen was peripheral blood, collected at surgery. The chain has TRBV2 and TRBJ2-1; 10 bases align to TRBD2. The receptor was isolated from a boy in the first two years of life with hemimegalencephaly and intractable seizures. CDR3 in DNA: TGTGCCAGCGAACAACTAGCGGGATTCTACAATGAGCAGTTCTTC. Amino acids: CASEQLAGFYNEQFF.